The 18 T cell receptor beta chains below were found in one sample sequenced in a study of cytomegalovirus exposure and HLA in healthy donors. The study ran its PCR with 60 Vbeta and 13 Jbeta primers. Method: immunoSEQ multiplex PCR; TCRdb's copy keeps in-frame clones and lacks some. Of fewer than 130,000 clones in the sample, approximately 66% were seen once. The specimen was PBMCs. The receptor source for this set is a man in his forties in good health and CMV-seropositive.

The V gene is TRBV7-6, the J gene TRBJ1-3, with 8 nucleotides matching TRBD1. CDR3 length: 14 amino acids. Germline V lookup: CDR1 SGHVS, CDR2 FNYEAQ. Germline trimming cut 4 bases from V and 4 bases from J; bases unmatched to any gene: 3. CDR3 amino acids: CASSSGGYGNTIYF. The CDR3 nucleotides are TGTGCCAGCAGCTCAGGGGGCTACGGAAACACCATATATTTT.

The V gene is TRBV7-9, the J gene TRBJ2-1, with TRBD2 as a possible D gene (5 bases). Germline CDR1 reads SEHNR; CDR2 reads FQNEAQ (reference sequence). V shed 5 bases and J shed 10 bases, with 21 bases lying between them. This CDR3 region has 15 residues. In nucleotides, the CDR3 is TGTGCCAGCAGCGATGGACTGGTGTCTGCAGAAGAGCAGTTCTTC. Protein: CASSDGLVSAEEQFF.

A few counts support this clone. The chain has TRBV30 and TRBJ1-2; TRBD1 agrees at 12 bases. This CDR3 contains 15 residues. The J segment lost 4 bases and the V segment lost 5 bases, leaving 8 bases of the junction unmatched. Germline V gene lookup returns CDR1 GTSNPN and CDR2 SVGIG (reference sequence). CDR3 in amino acids: CAWSGTGGLGYGYTF. Written as DNA, the CDR3 is TGTGCCTGGTCCGGGACAGGGGGCTTGGGCTATGGCTACACCTTC.

The chain links TRBV9 to TRBJ1-5; perhaps TRBD1 as D (6 bases). Germline V gives CDR1 SGDLS, CDR2 YYNGEE. CDR3 size: 15 residues. Deletions cut 3 bases from V and 2 bases from J, with 12 bases between. The DNA of the CDR3 is TGTGCCAGCAGCGAGACACAGGGAGGCAATCAGCCCCAGCATTTT. Amino acid sequence: CASSETQGGNQPQHF.

The chain is built from TRBV6-6 and TRBJ1-2; 12 nucleotides line up with TRBD1. Germline CDR1 reads MNHNY; CDR2 reads SVGAGI (reference sequence). The V and J ends lost 2 bases and 8 bases, in that order; junction bases with no gene match: 9. The CDR3 is 16 amino acids. CDR3 DNA: TGTGCCAGCAGTTACACCCCGGGGGGGACAGGGGGCGGCTACACCTTC. It codes for CASSYTPGGTGGGYTF.

CDR3 residues: CAINPGQGVNEQFF. The CDR3 DNA reads TGTGCCATCAACCCGGGACAGGGGGTCAATGAGCAGTTCTTC. This rearrangement joins TRBV10-3 to TRBJ2-1; the match to TRBD1 covers 11 bases. Germline-derived CDR1 and CDR2 are ENHRY and SYGVKD. This CDR3 has 14 residues. V was clipped by 7 bases and J by 6 bases; unmatched bases: 5.

This chain connects TRBV9 to TRBJ2-3; 7 nucleotides agree with TRBD2. This CDR3 has 16 residues. V shed 4 bases, J shed 1 base, and the junction held 9 bases outside the gene matches. Germline V gene lookup returns CDR1 SGDLS and CDR2 YYNGEE. The chain's CDR3 is CASSTRGSHGTDTQYF. The CDR3 nucleotides are TGTGCCAGCAGCACTCGCGGGAGTCACGGCACAGATACGCAGTATTTT.

J is TRBJ1-5 and V is TRBV14; no reliable D call. Per the germline V gene, CDR1 is SGHDN and CDR2 is FVKESK. The CDR3 is 13 residues long. The V and J ends lost 4 bases and 7 bases respectively, with 11 bases between them. The chain's CDR3 is CASSPDPRQPQHF. Written as DNA, the CDR3 is TGTGCCAGCAGCCCAGACCCGAGGCAGCCCCAGCATTTT. Looking up the rest from reference TRBV14 and TRBJ1-5 gives the full variable domain: EAGVTQFPSHSVIEKGQTVTLRCDPISGHDNLYWYRRVMGKEIKFLLHFVKESKQDESGMPNNRFLAERTGGTYSTLKVQPAELEDSGVYFCASSPDPRQPQHFGDGTRLSIL.

The J gene is TRBJ1-2, the V gene TRBV6-5; TRBD1 is a possible D gene (6 bases). The CDR3 is 14 amino acids. Germline loops: CDR1 MNHEY, CDR2 SVGAGI. The germline V and J ends were trimmed by 6 bases and 2 bases, with 13 bases remaining between them. The CDR3 sequence: CASSPGADNYGYTF. Here the CDR3 DNA reads TGTGCCAGCAGCCCAGGGGCAGACAACTATGGCTACACCTTC.

The chain has TRBV25-1 and TRBJ2-5, with 9 bases aligning to TRBD2. The J call may be incorrect, as the DNA end agrees better with TRBJ2-7. The CDR3 covers 15 residues. Germline lookup yields CDR1 MGHDK and CDR2 SYGVNS. The CDR3 protein is CASSGTSKFRYEQYF. The CDR3 DNA is TGTGCCAGCAGCGGGACTAGCAAGTTCAGATACGAGCAGTACTTC.

This clone was counted a single time. V is TRBV6-1 and J is TRBJ1-5; 7 bases align to TRBD1. CDR3 size: 15 residues. With 0 bases clipped from V and 9 bases from J, the junction kept 8 bases outside the gene matches. Germline loops: CDR1 MNHNS, CDR2 SASEGT. This CDR3 reads CASSEARGGGRPQHF. The CDR3, as DNA: TGTGCCAGCAGTGAAGCTCGAGGGGGCGGACGGCCCCAGCATTTT.

This clone was counted between two and nine times. V and J are TRBV9 and TRBJ2-2; possible D gene TRBD1, 6 bases. Trimming removed 3 bases at V and 7 bases at J, with 10 bases between. Looked up from germline, CDR1 is SGDLS and CDR2 is YYNGEE. This CDR3 is built from 13 residues. The CDR3 DNA is TGTGCCAGCAGCGGACAGGTCCTCGGGGAGCTGTTTTTT. This codes for CASSGQVLGELFF.

The V call is TRBV27, the J call TRBJ2-7; 9 positions agree with TRBD1. This CDR3 contains 16 residues. CDR1 is MNHEY and CDR2 is SMNVEV in the germline V gene (reference sequence). Germline trimming cut 4 bases from V and 4 bases from J; bases unmatched to any gene: 11. CDR3 bases: TGTGCCAGCAGTTGGTCTTGGGACAGGGAAAAGTACGAGCAGTACGTC. As protein: CASSWSWDREKYEQYV.

The V call is TRBV5-5, the J call TRBJ2-2; 7 bases fit TRBD2. CDR3 size: 15 residues. V trimming: 5 bases; J trimming: 3 bases; junction bases outside the gene matches: 7. CDR1 and CDR2 (germline): SGHKS, YYEKEE (reference sequence). CDR3 protein: CASSPPGGDTGELFF. In DNA, the CDR3 is TGTGCCAGCAGTCCCCCTGGGGGGGACACCGGGGAGCTGTTTTTT.

The rearrangement uses TRBV9 and TRBJ2-3; 7 nucleotides match TRBD2. V trimming: 6 bases; J trimming: 8 bases; junction bases outside the gene matches: 15. The germline V gene encodes CDR1 SGDLS and CDR2 YYNGEE. This CDR3 comprises 15 residues. CDR3 DNA: TGTGCCAGCATCGACACTAGCGACGATTTGGGTACGCAGTATTTT. Translation gives CASIDTSDDLGTQYF.

The chain carries TRBV27 and TRBJ2-7; 10 bases are shared with TRBD1. Looked up from germline, CDR1 is MNHEY and CDR2 is SMNVEV (reference sequence). This CDR3 has 13 amino acids. Trimming at V came to 4 bases and at J to 6 bases, leaving 3 bases not matched to a gene. Here the CDR3 reads CASSSGQGGEQYV. The CDR3 nucleotides are TGTGCCAGCAGTTCCGGACAGGGGGGCGAGCAGTACGTC.

This clone showed up just a few times. This chain uses TRBV4-1 with TRBJ1-2; 9 bases are a match to TRBD1. The junction had 6 bases not matched to a gene; V was cut back by 5 bases and J by 2 bases. CDR1 and CDR2 (germline): MGHRA, YSYEKL. The CDR3 consists of 15 residues. The chain's CDR3 is CASSGDREGNYGYTF. DNA for the CDR3: TGCGCCAGCAGCGGGGACAGGGAGGGGAACTATGGCTACACCTTC.

This clone was detected a few times. The chain employs TRBV30 and TRBJ1-4, with 7 bases fitting TRBD1. Germline trimming cut 1 base from V and 6 bases from J; bases unmatched to any gene: 2. This CDR3 has 13 residues. The germline CDR1 and CDR2 sequences are GTSNPN and SVGIG (reference sequence). CDR3 nucleotides: TGTGCCTGGAGTGGAGGGGGCGATGAAAAACTGTTTTTT. Translated: CAWSGGGDEKLFF.